The 22 T cell receptor beta chains listed next were all sequenced from one sample in a study of control samples from healthy donors and cancer patients (dated by TCRdb to about 2020). Receptor amplification or capture employed the immunoSEQ multiplex PCR assay. In TCRdb, the immuneACCESS table is reduced to in-frame sequences with V and J assigned. These tables do not hold every clone; where another copy was compared, an unresolved V gene accounts for under half, and the others remain unexplained. Present in this sample are under 300,000 clones, roughly 80% of which were seen just once. Roughly 15% of the sample is held by the ten biggest clonotypes. Sequencing was done on a sample of PBMCs. The receptors were sampled from a woman in her fifties or sixties with lung cancer.

The chain joins TRBV3-1 (or the pseudogene TRBV3-2) to TRBJ1-3, with TRBD1 matching over 7 bases. Germline V CDR1 and CDR2: LGHDT, YNNKEL (reference sequence). V lost 6 bases, J lost 4 bases, and 6 bases stayed unmatched. This CDR3 comprises 14 residues. CDR3 loop: CASRLGTAGNTIYF. CDR3 sequence (DNA): TGTGCCAGCAGACTCGGGACAGCCGGAAACACCATATATTTT.

This sequence joins TRBV20-1 and TRBJ2-5, with no clear D. CDR3 length equals 11 residues. V was shortened by 7 bases and J by 4 bases, with 10 bases between the two germline ends. CDR1 and CDR2 (germline): DFQATT, SNEGSKA (reference sequence). CDR3 sequence (DNA): TGCAGTGGTCGAAGAGGAGAGACCCAGTACTTC. It specifies CSGRRGETQYF.

In the case of this clone: Other DNA sequences of this sample code for an identical CDR3. V gene TRBV12-3 or TRBV12-4 combines with J gene TRBJ1-2; TRBD1 aligns across 8 bases. The ends lost 5 bases at V and 8 bases at J; junction bases unmatched: 4. The length of the CDR3 is 12 residues. The CDR3 nucleotides are TGTGCCAGCAGTGACAGGGGCTACGGCTACACCTTC. Translating it yields CASSDRGYGYTF.

The chain couples TRBV19 to TRBJ2-7, with TRBD1 as a possible D gene (7 bases). Trimming shortened V by 5 bases and J by 4 bases, and 15 bases separated the two germline ends. Germline lookup yields CDR1 LNHDA and CDR2 SQIVND (reference sequence). CDR3 length: 14 residues. The CDR3: CASSFGGGAYEQYF. CDR3 sequence (DNA): TGTGCCAGTAGTTTCGGAGGGGGCGCGTACGAGCAGTACTTC.

The rearrangement links TRBV5-1 to TRBJ1-5, with a tentative D call TRBD1 (6 bases). Germline values: CDR1 SGHRS, CDR2 YFSETQ. Trimming took 0 bases from V and 4 from J, leaving 11 bases between them. The CDR3 spans 15 residues. CDR3: CASSLDGRGNQPQHF. CDR3 coding DNA: TGCGCCAGCAGCTTGGATGGCAGGGGTAATCAGCCCCAGCATTTT.

This chain connects TRBV7-2 to TRBJ1-3, with TRBD1 as a possible D gene (5 bases). Germline V lookup: CDR1 SGHTA, CDR2 FQGNSA. Trimming took 5 bases from V and 9 from J, leaving 20 bases between them. CDR3 length: 15 residues. CDR3 DNA sequence: TGTGCCAGCAGCCCCCCCCCAGGAACCGGGGGCACCATATATTTT. Its translation: CASSPPPGTGGTIYF.

The chain employs TRBV5-1 and TRBJ2-1, with 7 positions matching TRBD1. This CDR3 is 15 amino acids long. V gave up 4 bases and J gave up 0 bases; unmatched junction bases: 4. Germline CDR1 and CDR2: SGHRS and YFSETQ. As DNA, the CDR3 is TGCGCCAGCAGCGTCCCAGGGGGCTCCTACAATGAGCAGTTCTTC. Its translation is CASSVPGGSYNEQFF.

The chain is built from TRBV3-1 (or the pseudogene TRBV3-2) and TRBJ1-1; 8 nucleotides match TRBD1. V was pared by 5 bases and J by 10 bases, with 12 bases of the junction left unmatched. The CDR3 totals 14 residues. Per the germline V gene, CDR1 is LGHDT and CDR2 is YNNKEL (reference sequence). Here the CDR3 DNA reads TGTGCCAGCAGCTCACAGGGGGAGTATACCACAGCTTTCTTT. It yields the protein CASSSQGEYTTAFF.

The rearrangement uses TRBV7-9 and TRBJ1-2; weak D call: TRBD1 (6 bases). V was cut by 1 base and J by 4 bases, with 10 bases left in between. CDR1 is SEHNR, CDR2 FQNEAQ, per germline (reference sequence). This CDR3 has 14 amino acids. CDR3 protein: CASSLEAGVYGYTF. The CDR3 DNA reads TGTGCCAGCAGCTTAGAGGCAGGGGTCTATGGCTACACCTTC.

On this clone itself: The same CDR3 is also encoded by other DNA sequences in this sample. The CDR3 DNA follows: TGCGCCAGCAGCCACGGGACGGCGAACACTGAAGCTTTCTTT. Residues: CASSHGTANTEAFF. The chain carries TRBV5-1 and TRBJ1-1, with D possibly TRBD1 on 5 matching bases. Per germline, CDR1 SGHRS and CDR2 YFSETQ. V lost 4 bases to trimming and J lost 1 base, with 11 bases between them. The CDR3 has 14 amino acids.

Notes on this clone: A read error may produce the germline difference seen at one junction end. DNA for the CDR3: TGCGCCAGTAGCCCGGGACTAGCGGAAAACATTCAGTACTTC. Translating it yields CASSPGLAENIQYF. V gene TRBV4-1 combines with J gene TRBJ2-4; TRBD2 matches at 11 bases. CDR3 length: 14 residues. CDR1 is MGHRA, CDR2 YSYEKL, per germline.

The chain uses TRBV7-2 and TRBJ1-1; possible D gene TRBD1, 5 bases. The CDR3 covers 12 residues. Trimming stripped 1 base from V and 11 bases from J, with 11 bases between. CDR1 and CDR2 from the germline V gene are SGHTA and FQGNSA. CDR3 loop: CASSLGVGGAFF. CDR3 DNA: TGTGCCAGCAGCTTAGGTGTTGGGGGGGCTTTCTTT.

V gene TRBV19 combines with J gene TRBJ2-2; perhaps TRBD2 as D (6 bases). This CDR3 has 14 amino acids. Trimming stripped 6 bases from V and 4 bases from J, with 12 bases between. CDR1 and CDR2 (germline): LNHDA, SQIVND (reference sequence). The CDR3: CASRGRERTGELFF. The CDR3, as DNA: TGTGCCAGTAGGGGGCGGGAACGCACCGGGGAGCTGTTTTTT.

CDR3 sequence (DNA): TGCGCCAGCAGCTCTACAGGAAGCTCTGGGGCCAACGTCCTGACTTTC. It is translated as CASSSTGSSGANVLTF. The chain employs TRBV5-1 and TRBJ2-6, with D maybe TRBD1 (5 bases). This CDR3 is built from 16 residues. The ends were cut back, 3 bases at V and 0 bases at J, with 10 bases in the middle. The V gene's germline CDR1 is SGHRS and CDR2 YFSETQ.

This chain uses TRBV15 with TRBJ1-4; D might be TRBD1 (5 bases). V lost 11 bases and J lost 7, with 20 bases in between. The CDR3 has 14 amino acids. Germline V CDR1 and CDR2: LNHNV, YYDKDF (reference sequence). The DNA of the CDR3 is TGTGCCGCCACGATTGGGGGTCTCGGTGAAAAACTGTTTTTT. It is translated as CAATIGGLGEKLFF.

The chain employs TRBV4-2 and TRBJ1-5; tentatively, D is TRBD1 (6 bases). Germline CDR1 LGHNA, CDR2 YNFKEQ. The CDR3 is made up of 15 amino acids. The V and J ends lost 0 bases and 4 bases respectively, with 10 bases between them. The CDR3 here is CASSQDGQTNQPQHF. CDR3 sequence (DNA): TGTGCCAGCAGCCAAGATGGACAGACGAATCAGCCCCAGCATTTT.

V is TRBV6-4 and J is TRBJ1-2; D is possibly TRBD1 (5 bases). V was pared by 2 bases and J by 4 bases, with 8 bases between. This CDR3 spans 13 amino acids. CDR1 and CDR2 from the germline V gene are MRHNA and SNTAGT. CDR3 amino acids: CASSDAGTYGYTF. CDR3 nucleotides: TGTGCCAGCAGTGACGCAGGGACCTATGGCTACACCTTC.

J is TRBJ1-6 and V is TRBV27, with TRBD1 matching over 7 bases. This CDR3 has 16 residues. J was trimmed by 6 bases and V by 9 bases; bases with no gene match: 14. Germline-derived CDR1 and CDR2 are MNHEY and SMNVEV (reference sequence). Here the CDR3 reads CASRQGGLILNSPLHF. As DNA, the CDR3 is TGTGCCAGTAGACAGGGTGGCCTGATACTTAATTCACCCCTCCACTTT.

V is TRBV6-5 and J is TRBJ2-1; weak D call: TRBD1 (5 bases). Germline CDR1 MNHEY, CDR2 SVGAGI. Trimming stripped 6 bases from V and 2 bases from J, with 5 bases between. The CDR3 is 12 amino acids. CDR3 nucleotide sequence: TGTGCCAGCAGGGGGCCCTACAATGAGCAGTTCTTC. Amino acid sequence: CASRGPYNEQFF.

The rearrangement uses TRBV24-1 and TRBJ1-2; D uncertain. This CDR3 region has 14 residues. From germline, CDR1 is KGHDR and CDR2 SFDVKD. V was pared by 2 bases and J by 1 base, with 7 bases between. The CDR3 reads CATSDSGLNYGYTF. The CDR3 DNA reads TGTGCCACCAGTGATTCCGGGCTTAACTATGGCTACACCTTC.

This clone appeared a single time. The gene calls are TRBV5-4 and TRBJ2-2; D is perhaps TRBD2 (5 bases). This CDR3 is 16 amino acids long. Trimming left V 0 bases short and J 5 bases short, with 14 bases between. From germline, CDR1 is SGHNT and CDR2 YYREEE (reference sequence). The CDR3 DNA reads TGTGCCAGCAGCTTGGGTGGCACGGGAAATACCGGGGAGCTGTTTTTT. This gives the protein CASSLGGTGNTGELFF.

The genes are TRBV27 and TRBJ2-7, with 11 bases that match TRBD1. The CDR3 length is 15 residues. Germline trimming cut 6 bases from V and 3 bases from J; bases unmatched to any gene: 7. Per the germline V gene, CDR1 is MNHEY and CDR2 is SMNVEV (reference sequence). The CDR3 nucleotides read TGTGCCAGCAGGTGGGGACAGGGGGGAAGCTACGAGCAGTACTTC. It specifies CASRWGQGGSYEQYF.